This T cell receptor beta chain was captured in a study of control samples from healthy donors and cancer patients. Germline CDR1 reads MRHNA; CDR2 reads SNTAGT. The length of the CDR3 is 14 residues. With V trimmed by 3 bases and J by 1 base, 1 base remained unmatched. This clone was seen a handful of times. Clones were sequenced by immunoSEQ multiplex PCR, and TCRdb holds only the in-frame ones, with some missing. The sample lists 90,000 to 100,000 clones; roughly 83% were seen once. The TCR comes from a woman in her 30s in good health. This chain connects TRBV6-4 to TRBJ2-3; 7 bases agree with TRBD2. Material: blood. Here the CDR3 reads CASSERGGTDTQYF. DNA for the CDR3: TGTGCCAGCAGTGAACGGGGGGGCACAGATACGCAGTATTTT.